One sample yielded the 9 T cell receptor beta chains listed below, sequenced in a study of blood T cell repertoires in COVID-19. Sequencing used immunoSEQ multiplex PCR; TCRdb keeps in-frame clones, though not all of them. The sample carries around 190,000 clones, roughly 90% recorded once. The specimen was peripheral blood. The receptors were gathered from a man between 65 and 79 years old with active or convalescent COVID-19.

The chain employs TRBV7-9 and TRBJ2-4; tentative D call: TRBD2 (6 bases). Trimming stripped 5 bases from V and 5 bases from J, with 16 bases between. This CDR3 spans 15 amino acids. Germline V gene sequence: CDR1 SEHNR, CDR2 FQNEAQ (reference sequence). CDR3 in amino acids: CASSPYGGSENIQYF. The CDR3 DNA reads as TGTGCCAGCAGCCCCTACGGGGGATCCGAAAACATTCAGTACTTC. The full variable domain, its missing parts supplied by reference TRBV7-9 and TRBJ2-4, is DTGVSQNPRHKITKRGQNVTFRCDPISEHNRLYWYRQTLGQGPEFLTYFQNEAQLEKSRLLSDRFSAERPKGSFSTLEIQRTEQGDSAMYLCASSPYGGSENIQYFGAGTRLSVL.

DNA for the CDR3: TGTGCCAGTAGGGACTCCGGGACAGGGATATACGAGCAGTACTTC. Its translation is CASRDSGTGIYEQYF. V gene TRBV19 combines with J gene TRBJ2-7, with TRBD1 identical over 9 bases. The CDR3 is 15 amino acids. Germline V lookup: CDR1 LNHDA, CDR2 SQIVND (reference sequence). V lost 6 bases and J lost 4; bases outside the gene matches: 10.

This clone appeared a few times. This chain links TRBV9 with TRBJ2-1; the D is unclear. Trimming took 4 bases from V and 3 from J, leaving 5 bases between them. The germline V gene has CDR1 SGDLS and CDR2 YYNGEE. The CDR3 loop spans 12 amino acids. This chain's CDR3 is CASSPGYNEQFF. CDR3 nucleotide sequence: TGTGCCAGCAGCCCGGGCTACAATGAGCAGTTCTTC. Variable domain in full (rest from reference TRBV9 and TRBJ2-1): DSGVTQTPKHLITATGQRVTLRCSPRSGDLSVYWYQQSLDQGLQFLIQYYNGEERAKGNILERFSAQQFPDLHSELNLSSLELGDSALYFCASSPGYNEQFFGPGTRLTVL.

This chain connects TRBV7-3 to TRBJ2-1; tentative D call: TRBD1 (6 bases). Trimming pared 5 bases from V and 4 bases from J, leaving 12 bases between. The CDR3 is 14 amino acids. Germline CDR1 reads SGHTA; CDR2 reads FQGTGA. The CDR3 DNA follows: TGTGCCAGCAGCCCAGGGGCTAGTTACAATGAGCAGTTCTTC. This sequence encodes CASSPGASYNEQFF.

The rearrangement uses TRBV27 and TRBJ1-1, with TRBD1 as a possible D gene (5 bases). Germline V gene sequence: CDR1 MNHEY, CDR2 SMNVEV (reference sequence). CDR3 size: 13 residues. Trimming left V 3 bases short and J 10 bases short, with 15 bases between. This chain's CDR3 is CASSFMTGERAFF. The CDR3, as DNA: TGTGCCAGCAGTTTTATGACGGGGGAAAGAGCTTTCTTT.

This chain uses TRBV7-2 with TRBJ2-1, with D perhaps matching TRBD2 (5 bases). V was clipped by 4 bases and J by 10 bases, with 11 bases between them. The germline gives CDR1 SGHTA, CDR2 FQGNSA. This CDR3 region has 12 residues. The CDR3 here is CASSSSPVEQFF. In DNA, the CDR3 is TGTGCCAGCAGCTCTAGCCCAGTAGAGCAGTTCTTC.

The chain uses TRBV9 and TRBJ2-7; tentatively, D is TRBD1 (5 bases). V shed 0 bases and J shed 0 bases, with 10 bases lying between them. Germline assignment: CDR1 SGDLS and CDR2 YYNGEE. This CDR3 comprises 15 residues. The CDR3 coding sequence is TGTGCCAGCAGCGTAGCTGCAGGGATCTCCTACGAGCAGTACTTC. This sequence encodes CASSVAAGISYEQYF.

The rearrangement uses TRBV5-5 and TRBJ1-5, with a tentative D call TRBD1 (6 bases). Trimming cost V 0 bases and J 6 bases, with 13 bases left between them. This CDR3 is built from 15 residues. Germline V CDR1 and CDR2: SGHKS, YYEKEE (reference sequence). The CDR3 here is CASSLAGGGGQPQHF. Here the CDR3 DNA reads TGTGCCAGCAGCTTGGCCGGGGGGGGCGGTCAGCCCCAGCATTTT.

The V and J genes are TRBV5-1 and TRBJ2-1; perhaps TRBD1 as D (6 bases). Trimming cost V 7 bases and J 6 bases, with 23 bases left between them. CDR1 is SGHRS, CDR2 YFSETQ, per germline. CDR3 length: 16 residues. The CDR3, as DNA: TGCGCCAGCGAAAAATTTAATCTGGGGGCGCGCAATGAGCAGTTCTTC. Protein product: CASEKFNLGARNEQFF. Full variable domain (rest looked up from reference TRBV5-1 and TRBJ2-1): KAGVTQTPRYLIKTRGQQVTLSCSPISGHRSVSWYQQTPGQGLQFLFEYFSETQRNKGNFPGRFSGRQFSNSRSEMNVSTLELGDSALYLCASEKFNLGARNEQFFGPGTRLTVL.